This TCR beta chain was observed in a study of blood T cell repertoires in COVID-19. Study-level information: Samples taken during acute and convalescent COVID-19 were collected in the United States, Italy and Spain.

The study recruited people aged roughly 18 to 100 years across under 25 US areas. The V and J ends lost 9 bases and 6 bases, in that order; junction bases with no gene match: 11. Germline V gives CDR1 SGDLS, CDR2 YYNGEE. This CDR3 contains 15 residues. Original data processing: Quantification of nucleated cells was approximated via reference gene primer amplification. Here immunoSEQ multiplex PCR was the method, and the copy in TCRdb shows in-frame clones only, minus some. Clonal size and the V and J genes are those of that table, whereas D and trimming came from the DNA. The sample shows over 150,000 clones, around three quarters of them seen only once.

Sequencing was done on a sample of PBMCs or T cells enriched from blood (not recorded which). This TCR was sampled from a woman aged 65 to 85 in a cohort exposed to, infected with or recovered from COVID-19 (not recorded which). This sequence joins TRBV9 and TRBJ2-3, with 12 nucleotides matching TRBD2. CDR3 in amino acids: CATSLAGGIGDTQYF. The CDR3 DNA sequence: TGTGCCACCTCACTAGCGGGAGGTATTGGGGATACGCAGTATTTT.